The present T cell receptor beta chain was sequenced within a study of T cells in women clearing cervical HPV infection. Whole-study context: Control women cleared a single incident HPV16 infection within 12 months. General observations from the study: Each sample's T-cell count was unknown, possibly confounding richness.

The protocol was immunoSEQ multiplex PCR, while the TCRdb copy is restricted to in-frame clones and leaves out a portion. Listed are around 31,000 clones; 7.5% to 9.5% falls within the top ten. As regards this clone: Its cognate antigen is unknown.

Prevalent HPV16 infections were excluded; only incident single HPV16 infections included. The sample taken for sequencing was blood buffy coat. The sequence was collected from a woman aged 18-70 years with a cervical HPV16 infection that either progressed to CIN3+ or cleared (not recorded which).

The CDR3 region is CASSSPGGRVNNEQFF. CDR3 DNA, as far as it was read: TGTGCCAGCAGCAGTCCGGGGGGCCGGGTAAACAATGAG. The chain uses TRBV4-2 and TRBJ2-1, with D tentatively TRBD2 (7 bases). The sequenced fragment ends 3 residues before the CDR3 boundary, so the rest is inferred from the germline J gene. Trimming took 5 bases from V and 5 from J, leaving 19 bases between them. Germline CDR1 LGHNA, CDR2 YNFKEQ. The CDR3 sequence is 16 residues long.